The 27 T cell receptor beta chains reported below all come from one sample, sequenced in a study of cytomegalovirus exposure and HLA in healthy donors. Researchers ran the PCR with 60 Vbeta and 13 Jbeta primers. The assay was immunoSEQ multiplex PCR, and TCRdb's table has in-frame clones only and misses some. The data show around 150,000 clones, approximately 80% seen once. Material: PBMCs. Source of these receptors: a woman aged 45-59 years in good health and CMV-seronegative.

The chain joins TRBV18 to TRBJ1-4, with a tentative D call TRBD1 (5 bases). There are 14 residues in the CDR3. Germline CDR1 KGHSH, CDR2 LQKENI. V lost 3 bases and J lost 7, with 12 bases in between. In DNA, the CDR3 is TGTGCCAGCTCACCCTTATCTACAGGTGAAAAACTGTTTTTT. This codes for CASSPLSTGEKLFF.

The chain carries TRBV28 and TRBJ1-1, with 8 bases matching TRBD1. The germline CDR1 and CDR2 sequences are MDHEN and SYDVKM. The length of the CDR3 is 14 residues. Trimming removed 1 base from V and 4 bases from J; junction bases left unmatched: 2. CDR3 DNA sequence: TGTGCCAGCAGTTTATCCACAGGGGGCACTGAAGCTTTCTTT. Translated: CASSLSTGGTEAFF.

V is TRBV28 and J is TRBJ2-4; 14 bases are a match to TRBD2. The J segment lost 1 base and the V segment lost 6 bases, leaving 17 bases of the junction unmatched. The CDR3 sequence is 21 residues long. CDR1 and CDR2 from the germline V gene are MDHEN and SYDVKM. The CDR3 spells CASSPFGTSGSGNSAKNIQYF. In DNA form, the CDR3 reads TGTGCCAGCAGCCCTTTCGGGACTAGCGGGAGTGGAAATTCGGCCAAAAACATTCAGTACTTC. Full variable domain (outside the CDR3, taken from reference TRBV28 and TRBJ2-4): DVKVTQSSRYLVKRTGEKVFLECVQDMDHENMFWYRQDPGLGLRLIYFSYDVKMKEKGDIPEGYSVSREKKERFSLILESASTNQTSMYLCASSPFGTSGSGNSAKNIQYFGAGTRLSVL.

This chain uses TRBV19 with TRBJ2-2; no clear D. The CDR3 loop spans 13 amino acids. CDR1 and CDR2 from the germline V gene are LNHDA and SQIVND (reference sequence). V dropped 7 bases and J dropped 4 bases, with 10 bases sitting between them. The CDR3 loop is CASNRASTGELFF. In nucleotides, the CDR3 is TGTGCCAGTAATCGTGCGAGCACCGGGGAGCTGTTTTTT.

The CDR3 here is CASSLNPGEEQYF. Written as DNA, the CDR3 is TGTGCCAGCAGTCTTAATCCAGGGGAGGAGCAGTACTTC. The V call is TRBV7-6, the J call TRBJ2-7, with D perhaps TRBD1 (6 bases). The CDR3 contains 13 residues. Trimming cost V 6 bases and J 7 bases, with 16 bases left between them. Germline V lookup: CDR1 SGHVS, CDR2 FNYEAQ. Supplemented by reference TRBV7-6 and TRBJ2-7, the full variable domain reads GAGVSQSPRYKVTKRGQDVALRCDPISGHVSLYWYRQALGQGPEFLTYFNYEAQQDKSGLPNDRFSAERPEGSISTLTIQRTEQRDSAMYRCASSLNPGEEQYFGPGTRLTVT.

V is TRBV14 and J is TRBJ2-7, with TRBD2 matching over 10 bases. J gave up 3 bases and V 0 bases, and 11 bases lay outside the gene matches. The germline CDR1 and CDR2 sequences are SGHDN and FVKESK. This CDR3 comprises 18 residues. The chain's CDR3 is CASSQETLPSGRIYEQYF. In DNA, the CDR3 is TGTGCCAGCAGCCAAGAAACTTTGCCTAGCGGGAGAATCTACGAGCAGTACTTC. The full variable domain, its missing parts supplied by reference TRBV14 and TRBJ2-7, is EAGVTQFPSHSVIEKGQTVTLRCDPISGHDNLYWYRRVMGKEIKFLLHFVKESKQDESGMPNNRFLAERTGGTYSTLKVQPAELEDSGVYFCASSQETLPSGRIYEQYFGPGTRLTVT.

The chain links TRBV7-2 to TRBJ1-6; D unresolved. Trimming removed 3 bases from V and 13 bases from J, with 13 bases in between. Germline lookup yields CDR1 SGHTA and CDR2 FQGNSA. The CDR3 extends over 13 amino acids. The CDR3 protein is CASSFVPVSPLHF. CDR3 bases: TGTGCCAGCAGCTTTGTCCCTGTCTCGCCCCTCCACTTT.

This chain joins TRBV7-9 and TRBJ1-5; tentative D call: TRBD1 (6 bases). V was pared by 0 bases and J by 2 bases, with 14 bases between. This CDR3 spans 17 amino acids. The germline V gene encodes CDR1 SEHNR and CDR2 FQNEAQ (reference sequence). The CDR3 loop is CASSLASGGAGNQPQHF. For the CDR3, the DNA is TGTGCCAGCAGCTTAGCTTCCGGGGGGGCCGGCAATCAGCCCCAGCATTTT.

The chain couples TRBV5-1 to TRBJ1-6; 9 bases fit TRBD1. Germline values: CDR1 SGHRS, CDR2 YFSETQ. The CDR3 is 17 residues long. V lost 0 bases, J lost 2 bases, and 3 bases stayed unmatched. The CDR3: CASSLGTGEPYNSPLHF. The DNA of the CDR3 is TGCGCCAGCAGCTTGGGGACAGGGGAACCCTATAATTCACCCCTCCACTTT.

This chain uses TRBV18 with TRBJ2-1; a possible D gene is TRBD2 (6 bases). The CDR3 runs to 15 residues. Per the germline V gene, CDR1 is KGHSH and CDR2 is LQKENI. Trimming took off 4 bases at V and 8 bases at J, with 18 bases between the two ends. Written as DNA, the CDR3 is TGTGCCAGCTCACGGACTGGGACTGAATATTATGAGCAGTTCTTC. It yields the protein CASSRTGTEYYEQFF.

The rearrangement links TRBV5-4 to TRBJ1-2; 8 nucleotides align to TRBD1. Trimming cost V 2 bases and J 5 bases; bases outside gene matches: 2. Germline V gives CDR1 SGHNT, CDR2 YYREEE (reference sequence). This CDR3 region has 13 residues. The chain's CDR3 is CASSLNRGYGYTF. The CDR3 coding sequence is TGTGCCAGCAGCTTAAACAGGGGGTATGGCTACACCTTC. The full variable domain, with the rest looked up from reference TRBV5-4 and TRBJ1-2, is ETGVTQSPTHLIKTRGQQVTLRCSSQSGHNTVSWYQQALGQGPQFIFQYYREEENGRGNFPPRFSGLQFPNYSSELNVNALELDDSALYLCASSLNRGYGYTFGSGTRLTVV.

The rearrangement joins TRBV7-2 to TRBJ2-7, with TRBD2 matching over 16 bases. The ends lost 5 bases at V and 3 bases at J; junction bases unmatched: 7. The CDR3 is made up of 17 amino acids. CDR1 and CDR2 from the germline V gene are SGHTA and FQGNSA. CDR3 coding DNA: TGTGCCAGCAGCCGGGGACTAGCGGGAGGGTTAGACTACGAGCAGTACTTC. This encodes CASSRGLAGGLDYEQYF.

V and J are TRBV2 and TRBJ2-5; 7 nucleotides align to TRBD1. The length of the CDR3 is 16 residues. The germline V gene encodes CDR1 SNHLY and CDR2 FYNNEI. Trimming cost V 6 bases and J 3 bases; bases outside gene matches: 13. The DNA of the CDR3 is TGTGCCAGCAGCTGGGGACAGCTCACTGGGAAAGAGACCCAGTACTTC. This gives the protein CASSWGQLTGKETQYF.

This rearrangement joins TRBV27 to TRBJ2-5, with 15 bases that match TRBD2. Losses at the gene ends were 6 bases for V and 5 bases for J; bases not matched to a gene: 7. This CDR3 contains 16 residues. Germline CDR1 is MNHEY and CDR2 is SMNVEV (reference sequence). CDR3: CASRTGTSGRRETQYF. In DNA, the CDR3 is TGTGCCAGCAGGACCGGGACTAGCGGGAGGAGGGAGACCCAGTACTTC.

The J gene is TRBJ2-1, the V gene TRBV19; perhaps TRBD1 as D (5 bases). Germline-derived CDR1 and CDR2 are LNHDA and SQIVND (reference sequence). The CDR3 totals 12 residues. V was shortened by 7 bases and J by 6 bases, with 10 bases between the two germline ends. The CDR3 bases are TGTGCCAGTAACCAGGGCGGCAATGAGCAGTTCTTC. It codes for CASNQGGNEQFF.

The CDR3 here is CASRSTGSGYTF. The DNA of the CDR3 is TGTGCCAGCAGGTCGACAGGGTCTGGCTACACCTTC. The chain combines TRBV28 with TRBJ1-2; TRBD1 agrees at 7 bases. Germline-derived CDR1 and CDR2 are MDHEN and SYDVKM. Trimming cost V 6 bases and J 7 bases; bases outside gene matches: 5. The CDR3 length is 12 residues.

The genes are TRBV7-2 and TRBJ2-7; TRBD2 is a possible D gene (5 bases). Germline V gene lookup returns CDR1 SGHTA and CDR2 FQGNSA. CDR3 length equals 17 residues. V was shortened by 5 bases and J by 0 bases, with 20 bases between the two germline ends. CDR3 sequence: CASSHRSAWRSSYEQYF. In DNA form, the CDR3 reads TGTGCCAGCAGCCACCGATCAGCCTGGAGGAGCTCCTACGAGCAGTACTTC.

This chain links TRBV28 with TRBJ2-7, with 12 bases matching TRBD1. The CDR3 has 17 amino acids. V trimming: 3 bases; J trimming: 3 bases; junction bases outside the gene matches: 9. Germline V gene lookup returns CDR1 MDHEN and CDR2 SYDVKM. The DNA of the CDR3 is TGTGCCAGCAGTTTGTTGTGGGGACAGGGGGCGAGCTACGAGCAGTACTTC. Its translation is CASSLLWGQGASYEQYF.

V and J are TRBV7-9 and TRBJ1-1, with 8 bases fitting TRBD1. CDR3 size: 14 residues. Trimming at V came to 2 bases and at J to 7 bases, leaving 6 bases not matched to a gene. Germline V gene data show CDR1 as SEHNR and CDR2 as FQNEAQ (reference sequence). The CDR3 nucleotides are TGTGCCAGCAGCTTAAGGCAGGGGGCTAATGAAGCTTTCTTT. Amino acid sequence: CASSLRQGANEAFF.

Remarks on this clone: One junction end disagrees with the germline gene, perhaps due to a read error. Here the CDR3 reads CTSSIRETSNQPQHF. The CDR3 coding sequence is TGTACCAGTAGTATCCGGGAGACATCCAATCAGCCCCAGCATTTT. This sequence joins TRBV19 and TRBJ1-5; D gene uncertain. Germline V gene data show CDR1 as LNHDA and CDR2 as SQIVND (reference sequence). The CDR3 length is 15 residues.

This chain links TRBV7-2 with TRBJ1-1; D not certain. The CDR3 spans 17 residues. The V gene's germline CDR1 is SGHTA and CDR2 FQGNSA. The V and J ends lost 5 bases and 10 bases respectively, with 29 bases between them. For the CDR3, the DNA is TGTGCCAGCAGCACAAATCGTCTGGCGGGATGGGGTTCGAGAGCTTTCTTT. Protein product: CASSTNRLAGWGSRAFF.

The CDR3 DNA reads TGTGCCAGCAGTTTATCCTATAGCAATCAGCCCCAGCATTTT. This encodes CASSLSYSNQPQHF. The chain carries TRBV6-5 and TRBJ1-5, with D uncertain. This CDR3 has 14 amino acids. Germline V gene data show CDR1 as MNHEY and CDR2 as SVGAGI. V was pared by 4 bases and J by 0 bases, with 7 bases between.

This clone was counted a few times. CDR3 loop: CASSEVRDQPQHF. Written as DNA, the CDR3 is TGTGCCAGCAGTGAAGTTCGGGATCAGCCCCAGCATTTT. The gene calls are TRBV6-1 and TRBJ1-5, with unresolved D. Per germline, CDR1 MNHNS and CDR2 SASEGT. The CDR3 spans 13 residues. Deletions cut 1 base from V and 5 bases from J, with 6 bases between.

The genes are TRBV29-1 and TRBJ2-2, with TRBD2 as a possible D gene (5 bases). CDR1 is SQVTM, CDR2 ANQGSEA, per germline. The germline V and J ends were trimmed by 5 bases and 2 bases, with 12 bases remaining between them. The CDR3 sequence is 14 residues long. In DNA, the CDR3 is TGCAGCGTTAGCTGGACTCTTAACACCGGGGAGCTGTTTTTT. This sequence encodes CSVSWTLNTGELFF.

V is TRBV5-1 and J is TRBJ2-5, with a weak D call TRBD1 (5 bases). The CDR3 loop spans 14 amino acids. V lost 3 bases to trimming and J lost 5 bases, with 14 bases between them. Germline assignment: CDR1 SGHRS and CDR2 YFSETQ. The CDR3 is CASSSETVSETQYF. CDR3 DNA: TGCGCCAGCAGCTCAGAGACAGTCTCGGAGACCCAGTACTTC.

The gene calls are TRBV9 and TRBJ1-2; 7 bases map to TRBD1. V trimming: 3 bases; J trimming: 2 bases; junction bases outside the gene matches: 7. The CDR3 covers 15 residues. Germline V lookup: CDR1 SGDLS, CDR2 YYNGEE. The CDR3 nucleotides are TGTGCCAGCAGCGCCAGGACAGGCCCGAACTATGGCTACACCTTC. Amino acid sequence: CASSARTGPNYGYTF.

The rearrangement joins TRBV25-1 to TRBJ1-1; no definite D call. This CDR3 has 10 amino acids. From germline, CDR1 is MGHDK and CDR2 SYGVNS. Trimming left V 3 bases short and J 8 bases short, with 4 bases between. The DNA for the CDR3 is TGTGCCAGCAGTGACAGGGAAGCTTTCTTT. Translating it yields CASSDREAFF.